Listed here is a single T cell receptor beta chain. The CDR3 extends over 12 amino acids. Trimming removed 7 bases from V and 4 bases from J, with 8 bases in between. CDR1 is MNHEY and CDR2 is SVGAGI in the germline V gene. This specimen comes from a study of T cell responses to AZD1222 COVID-19 vaccine. Generated by immunoSEQ multiplex PCR, the TCRdb table keeps only in-frame clones and is missing some. The sample has over 65,000 clones, roughly 89% seen once. V gene TRBV6-5 combines with J gene TRBJ1-3; D gene unclear. Material: peripheral blood, obtained 28 days after the second AZD1222 dose. The sequence was collected from an adult who received the AZD1222 COVID-19 vaccine. CDR3 DNA sequence: TGTGCCAGCACGGACGTAGGAAACACCATATATTTT. This encodes CASTDVGNTIYF.